Listed below are T cell receptor beta chains from one sample, sequenced in a study of Graves' ophthalmopathy and Graves' hyperthyroidism. TCRdb re-called the multiplex PCR reads with MiXCR, one entry per CDR3 protein. The repertoire includes a few hundred thousand distinct CDR3 sequences, roughly a sixth of them detected once, and 10% to 15% sits in the top ten. Input material: peripheral blood. The source is an adult man with Graves' ophthalmopathy. CDR3s include the opening cysteine and the closing phenylalanine or tryptophan. D genes are given only for firm matches. Clone size is given for some rows only: seen once, a few or many times, or a class if the clone is expanded.

D,length,V,size,J,DNA,CDR3
NA,14,TRBV11-2,many,TRBJ2-2,TGTGCCAGCAGCTTAGATTGGGACACCGGGGAGCTGTTTTTT,CASSLDWDTGELFF
NA,13,TRBV12-3/TRBV12-4,few,TRBJ2-4,TGTGCCAGCTCTACACCCGCCAAAAACATTCAGTACTTC,CASSTPAKNIQYF
NA,14,TRBV5-1,many,TRBJ2-7,TGCGCCAGCGCCGGGGGCAGTTTGGTATACGAGCAGTACTTC,CASAGGSLVYEQYF
TRBD1,15,TRBV5-1,many,TRBJ1-1,TGCGCCAGCAGCTCGAGCGGACAGGGGGCCACTGAAGCTTTCTTT,CASSSSGQGATEAFF
NA,16,TRBV2,many,TRBJ2-7,TGTGCCAGCAGCACGTGGACAGACGGAATCTCCTACGAGCAGTACTTC,CASSTWTDGISYEQYF
TRBD2,15,TRBV10-3,many,TRBJ2-5,TGTGCCATCAGTGCGAATAGCGGGGGTCAAGAGACCCAGTACTTC,CAISANSGGQETQYF
TRBD1,17,TRBV13,few,TRBJ1-3,TGTGCCAGCAGCGCTGACCCCGGGACAGGATCTGGAAACACCATATATTTT,CASSADPGTGSGNTIYF
NA,16,TRBV5-1,NA,TRBJ2-6,TGCGCCAGCAGCTTGGGGGGGAACTCTGGGGCCAACGTCCTGACTTTC,CASSLGGNSGANVLTF
TRBD1,15,TRBV20-1,many,TRBJ2-7,TGCAGTGCCGCAGGTGGACAGGGGTTCTCCTACGAGCAGTACTTC,CSAAGGQGFSYEQYF
NA,14,TRBV7-8,many,TRBJ1-5,TGTGCCAGCAGCTCCCTGGCCCTTGATCAGCCCCAGCATTTT,CASSSLALDQPQHF
NA,13,TRBV2,many,TRBJ1-5,TGTGCCAGCAGAGGTCTTCTCAATCAGCCCCAGCATTTT,CASRGLLNQPQHF
TRBD1,14,TRBV12-3/TRBV12-4,few,TRBJ2-7,TGTGCCAGCAGTACGGGACAGGGGTTATACGAGCAGTACTTC,CASSTGQGLYEQYF
NA,15,TRBV6-2/TRBV6-3,many,TRBJ2-7,TGTGCCAGCAGTTATTCGGACTCCGGGGGCTACGAGCAGTACTTC,CASSYSDSGGYEQYF
TRBD1,18,TRBV10-3,many,TRBJ1-5,TGTGCCATCAGTGACCAAAAGCCGGGACAGGGAGCGGATCAGCCCCAGCATTTT,CAISDQKPGQGADQPQHF
TRBD1,14,TRBV28,many,TRBJ2-7,TGTGCCAGCAGTTTTAGGGACAGGACCTACGAGCAGTACTTC,CASSFRDRTYEQYF
NA,13,TRBV20-1,many,TRBJ1-2,TGCAGTGCTACGGACGGTCGAGACTATGGCTACACCTTC,CSATDGRDYGYTF
NA,14,TRBV28,many,TRBJ2-5,TGTGCCAGCAGTTCCCCTAGCGACCAAGAGACCCAGTACTTC,CASSSPSDQETQYF
NA,18,TRBV6-2/TRBV6-3,NA,TRBJ1-5,TGTGCCAGCATTCCTGGCACAGGGAGGTCAGGCAGCAATCAGCCCCAGCATTTT,CASIPGTGRSGSNQPQHF
NA,14,TRBV5-4,NA,TRBJ1-5,TGTGCCAGCAGCTTGTTTGGAAGGAATCAGCCCCAGCATTTT,CASSLFGRNQPQHF
TRBD1,13,TRBV29-1,many,TRBJ1-2,TGCAGCGTTGAGGACAGGATGAGCGATGGCTACACCTTC,CSVEDRMSDGYTF
NA,13,TRBV10-3,many,TRBJ1-2,TGTGCCATCAGTGAGGAGGGTGGCTATGGCTACACCTTC,CAISEEGGYGYTF
NA,16,TRBV11-2,many,TRBJ1-1,TGTGCCAGCAGCTTGGAATCCTTCAGGGGGAACACTGAAGCTTTCTTT,CASSLESFRGNTEAFF